What follows describes a single TCR beta chain. Its antigen is still unknown. This sample was included in a study of shared clonotypes between healthy human individuals. Whole-study findings and limits: Several donors showed sharing of about 5.5% of naive CD4 clonotypes.

There are 11 residues in the CDR3. CDR1 WNHNN and CDR2 SYGVQD come from the germline V gene (reference sequence). The V gene lost 8 bases and the J gene lost 7 bases, with 12 bases spanning the gap. Generated by immunoSEQ multiplex PCR, the TCRdb table keeps only in-frame clones and is missing some. In the table there are about 1.1 million clones, 75% to 85% of which are singletons. The rearrangement links TRBV10-1 to TRBJ2-7; D not certain. The material sequenced was memory CD4+ T cells from PBMCs. The subset is: CD45RA-negative fraction. This receptor was taken from a man younger than 35 in good health. Some clones in this sample may be carry-over from other donors' samples. The CDR3 is CASGVMGEQYF. CDR3 DNA: TGCGCCAGCGGGGTAATGGGGGAGCAGTACTTC.